Following are 21 T cell receptor beta chains from one sample sequenced in a study of blood T cell repertoires in COVID-19. TCRdb keeps only in-frame clones here, not all; method: immunoSEQ multiplex PCR. This table has about 140,000 clones, 88% appearing once. The sample taken for sequencing was peripheral blood. The receptor source for this set is a human donor with COVID-19, enrolled during active disease. The donor label of this sample is uncertain.

This sequence joins TRBV6-1 and TRBJ2-7; weak D call: TRBD1 (5 bases). The V gene lost 3 bases and the J gene lost 4 bases, with 7 bases spanning the gap. Germline loops: CDR1 MNHNS, CDR2 SASEGT. The CDR3 is 12 residues long. The CDR3 sequence is CASSETVYEQYF. CDR3 DNA: TGTGCCAGCAGTGAGACAGTTTACGAGCAGTACTTC.

The chain joins TRBV2 to TRBJ2-2; 9 bases agree with TRBD1. The germline gives CDR1 SNHLY, CDR2 FYNNEI. After removal of 6 bases from V and 4 bases from J, the junction contained 3 bases not matched to a gene. CDR3 length: 14 residues. CDR3 in amino acids: CASRGQGLTGELFF. The CDR3 DNA follows: TGTGCCAGCAGGGGACAGGGCCTCACCGGGGAGCTGTTTTTT.

The chain employs TRBV19 and TRBJ2-1, with 7 bases identical to TRBD1. Germline CDR1 LNHDA, CDR2 SQIVND (reference sequence). J gave up 4 bases and V 6 bases, and 12 bases lay outside the gene matches. This CDR3 comprises 16 residues. The CDR3 bases are TGTGCCAGTAGGCCAACCGGGACAGCATTTTACAATGAGCAGTTCTTC. Translation gives CASRPTGTAFYNEQFF. Drawing the rest from reference TRBV19 and TRBJ2-1, the complete variable domain is DGGITQSPKYLFRKEGQNVTLSCEQNLNHDAMYWYRQDPGQGLRLIYYSQIVNDFQKGDIAEGYSVSREKKESFPLTVTSAQKNPTAFYLCASRPTGTAFYNEQFFGPGTRLTVL.

This chain connects TRBV10-1 to TRBJ1-5; D remains ambiguous. This CDR3 has 13 amino acids. V lost 4 bases and J 5 bases, leaving 9 bases between the germline ends. Germline lookup yields CDR1 WNHNN and CDR2 SYGVQD (reference sequence). Here the CDR3 DNA reads TGCGCCAGCAGTGCTTACAAAGATCAGCCCCAGCATTTT. This sequence encodes CASSAYKDQPQHF.

There are a few counts of this clone. CDR3 loop: CASSMWASGRNHEQYF. CDR3 DNA: TGTGCCAGTAGTATGTGGGCTAGCGGGAGGAACCACGAGCAGTACTTC. The rearrangement uses TRBV19 and TRBJ2-7, with 11 bases lining up with TRBD2. There are 16 residues in the CDR3. Germline CDR1 reads LNHDA; CDR2 reads SQIVND (reference sequence). J lost 5 bases, V lost 3 bases, and 9 bases had no gene match.

The rearrangement uses TRBV6-5 and TRBJ1-1; D perhaps matches TRBD1 (6 bases). CDR3 size: 15 residues. Germline V gives CDR1 MNHEY, CDR2 SVGAGI. With 4 bases removed from V and 0 bases from J, the gap between germline ends came to 12 bases. This chain's CDR3 is CASSSRTEMNTEAFF. As DNA, the CDR3 is TGTGCCAGCAGTTCCCGGACAGAGATGAACACTGAAGCTTTCTTT.

V is TRBV4-1 and J is TRBJ2-1; D perhaps matches TRBD2 (5 bases). Between the trimmed V and J ends, which lost 8 bases and 7 bases, there was a span of 24 bases. This CDR3 has 16 amino acids. Germline CDR1 is MGHRA and CDR2 is YSYEKL. The CDR3 sequence: CASAQSETYPGNEQFF. The CDR3 region has the DNA TGCGCCAGCGCACAGTCGGAGACATATCCGGGAAATGAGCAGTTCTTC.

This chain joins TRBV21-1 and TRBJ2-1; no check of the table's D call, TRBD1, against the DNA was made. TRBV21-1 is tagged as a pseudogene. The CDR3 covers 19 residues. The CDR3 region is CASSTTQGPLGTPYNEQFF. The CDR3 region has the DNA TGTGCCAGCAGCACCACACAAGGGCCATTGGGGACACCCTACAATGAGCAGTTCTTC.

The CDR3 is CASSTGLASNEQFF. CDR3 sequence (DNA): TGTGCCAGCAGCACGGGACTAGCGAGTAATGAGCAGTTCTTC. The J gene is TRBJ2-1, the V gene TRBV6-5, with 10 bases matching TRBD2. The CDR3 spans 14 residues. The trim removed 6 bases at V and 7 bases at J, leaving 6 bases unmatched. Looked up from germline, CDR1 is MNHEY and CDR2 is SVGAGI.

The genes are TRBV9 and TRBJ2-3; 8 nucleotides line up with TRBD1. This CDR3 region has 17 residues. The germline gives CDR1 SGDLS, CDR2 YYNGEE. With V trimmed by 3 bases and J by 0 bases, 9 bases remained unmatched. CDR3 DNA: TGTGCCAGCAGCGCAAAGAAGACAGGGGATAGCACAGATACGCAGTATTTT. It is translated as CASSAKKTGDSTDTQYF.

J is TRBJ1-4 and V is TRBV19; 9 bases match TRBD1. This CDR3 region has 13 residues. The germline V gene has CDR1 LNHDA and CDR2 SQIVND (reference sequence). V shed 8 bases and J 7 bases; nucleotides not matched to a gene: 5. For the CDR3, the DNA is TGTGCCAGTCAGACAGGGGGAGGTGAAAAACTGTTTTTT. This gives the protein CASQTGGGEKLFF. Based on the CDR3 plus reference TRBV19 and TRBJ1-4, the full variable domain is DGGITQSPKYLFRKEGQNVTLSCEQNLNHDAMYWYRQDPGQGLRLIYYSQIVNDFQKGDIAEGYSVSREKKESFPLTVTSAQKNPTAFYLCASQTGGGEKLFFGSGTQLSVL.

This chain connects TRBV6-5 to TRBJ1-1, with D perhaps TRBD1 (5 bases). V dropped 0 bases and J dropped 4 bases, with 12 bases sitting between them. The CDR3 totals 15 residues. CDR1 MNHEY and CDR2 SVGAGI come from the germline V gene. The CDR3 loop is CASSYSKGAATEAFF. The CDR3 region has the DNA TGTGCCAGCAGTTACTCGAAAGGGGCGGCCACTGAAGCTTTCTTT.

This chain connects TRBV18 to TRBJ2-1; the match to TRBD2 covers 14 bases. CDR1 is KGHSH, CDR2 LQKENI, per germline. J lost 6 bases, V lost 6 bases, and 7 bases had no gene match. The CDR3 totals 16 residues. The CDR3 protein is CASSRRGTSGSNEQFF. CDR3 nucleotides: TGTGCCAGCTCTCGGCGCGGGACTAGCGGGAGCAATGAGCAGTTCTTC.

The rearrangement links TRBV18 to TRBJ1-1; 10 bases are shared with TRBD1. The germline gives CDR1 KGHSH, CDR2 LQKENI. The junction had 3 bases not matched to a gene; V was cut back by 0 bases and J by 5 bases. The CDR3 covers 15 residues. The CDR3 DNA reads as TGTGCCAGCTCACCACCCAGGACAGGGGGAACTGAAGCTTTCTTT. This encodes CASSPPRTGGTEAFF.

The chain combines TRBV4-1 with TRBJ2-7; weak D call: TRBD1 (5 bases). CDR1 MGHRA and CDR2 YSYEKL come from the germline V gene. V lost 0 bases and J 2 bases, leaving 11 bases between the germline ends. CDR3 length: 15 amino acids. CDR3 region: CASSQDQDNAYEQYF. The CDR3 DNA reads as TGCGCCAGCAGCCAAGATCAGGACAACGCCTACGAGCAGTACTTC.

J is TRBJ1-2 and V is TRBV6-5; TRBD1 matches 7 bases. The length of the CDR3 is 15 residues. Germline trimming cut 4 bases from V and 0 bases from J; bases unmatched to any gene: 5. CDR1 and CDR2 (germline): MNHEY, SVGAGI. The CDR3 is CASSLQGRANYGYTF. The CDR3 DNA follows: TGTGCCAGCAGTTTACAGGGGAGAGCTAACTATGGCTACACCTTC.

This clone is termed medium-sized. The genes are TRBV18 and TRBJ2-1, with 9 bases that match TRBD1. The J segment lost 6 bases and the V segment lost 2 bases, leaving 8 bases of the junction unmatched. The germline V gene has CDR1 KGHSH and CDR2 LQKENI. This CDR3 comprises 16 residues. The DNA of the CDR3 is TGTGCCAGCTCACCAATCAACAGGGGGCGCACCAATGAGCAGTTCTTC. Translating gives CASSPINRGRTNEQFF.

The chain combines TRBV11-1 with TRBJ2-1; D is unresolved. Germline CDR1 SGHAT, CDR2 FQDESV (reference sequence). Trimming shortened V by 1 base and J by 6 bases, and 13 bases separated the two germline ends. The CDR3 runs 15 residues. The CDR3 region has the DNA TGTGCCAGCAGCTTAGGGCAGGTCTTAGGCAATGAGCAGTTCTTC. Protein sequence: CASSLGQVLGNEQFF.

This rearrangement joins TRBV10-2 to TRBJ1-5, with D possibly being TRBD1 (5 bases). Germline CDR1 reads WSHSY; CDR2 reads SAAADI. The CDR3 loop spans 15 amino acids. Trimming stripped 2 bases from V and 0 bases from J, with 8 bases between. The CDR3 DNA reads TGCGCCAGCAGTGAGGCGGGGGTTAGCAATCAGCCCCAGCATTTT. Translation: CASSEAGVSNQPQHF.

The chain combines TRBV7-9 with TRBJ2-7; the D gene is possibly TRBD1 (5 bases). The CDR3 runs 13 residues. Trimming stripped 0 bases from V and 4 bases from J, with 7 bases between. CDR1 SEHNR and CDR2 FQNEAQ come from the germline V gene (reference sequence). The CDR3 is CASSLARDYEQYF. The CDR3 DNA is TGTGCCAGCAGCTTAGCCAGGGATTACGAGCAGTACTTC.

This clone was counted once. J is TRBJ1-2 and V is TRBV19, with TRBD1 matching over 7 bases. This CDR3 is 14 amino acids long. The germline V gene encodes CDR1 LNHDA and CDR2 SQIVND (reference sequence). With V trimmed by 5 bases and J by 4 bases, 7 bases remained unmatched. The CDR3 bases are TGTGCCAGTAGTGAGCAGGGGGGCATCTATGGCTACACCTTC. This sequence encodes CASSEQGGIYGYTF.